These 31 T cell receptor beta chains share one sample of origin, sequenced in a study of cytomegalovirus exposure and HLA in healthy donors. In the PCR, 60 Vbeta and 13 Jbeta primers were used. Using immunoSEQ multiplex PCR, the repertoire was profiled, and TCRdb retains in-frame clones only, with some absent. The table has about 180,000 clones, 76% seen once; the top ten hold around 1.6%. Sequenced: PBMCs. The origin of the receptors is a young man in good health and CMV-seronegative.

This clone was seen a few times. The gene calls are TRBV13 and TRBJ1-6, with D maybe TRBD1 (5 bases). The CDR3 extends over 16 amino acids. CDR1 is PRHDT, CDR2 FYEKMQ, per germline (reference sequence). V lost 2 bases and J 6 bases, leaving 14 bases between the germline ends. The CDR3 region has the DNA TGTGCCAGCAGCTTATGGCGGGGGAACAGTAATTCACCCCTCCACTTT. This encodes CASSLWRGNSNSPLHF.

The chain couples TRBV27 to TRBJ1-1; D is possibly TRBD1 (5 bases). CDR1 and CDR2 from the germline V gene are MNHEY and SMNVEV (reference sequence). The length of the CDR3 is 14 residues. Between the trimmed V and J ends, which lost 5 bases and 1 base, there was a span of 11 bases. The CDR3 reads CASSLWGGNTEAFF. As DNA, the CDR3 is TGTGCCAGCAGTCTTTGGGGCGGGAACACTGAAGCTTTCTTT.

This clone was seen more than once but under ten times. At one of its ends the junction is not consistent with the germline gene, which may arise from a read error. Here the CDR3 reads CSSSYGTSQETGYEQYF. The CDR3 bases are TGTTCCAGCAGCTATGGGACTAGCCAAGAGACAGGCTACGAGCAGTACTTC. J is TRBJ2-7 and V is TRBV7-9; 9 nucleotides agree with TRBD2. This CDR3 contains 17 residues. Germline assignment: CDR1 SEHNR and CDR2 FQNEAQ (reference sequence). The whole variable domain, filled in from reference TRBV7-9 and TRBJ2-7, reads DTGVSQNPRHKITKRGQNVTFRCDPISEHNRLYWYRQTLGQGPEFLTYFQNEAQLEKSRLLSDRFSAERPKGSFSTLEIQRTEQGDSAMYLCSSSYGTSQETGYEQYFGPGTRLTVT.

CDR3 residues: CASSQGQGDPYEQYF. CDR3 in DNA: TGCGCCAGCAGCCAAGGACAGGGGGACCCCTACGAGCAGTACTTC. This chain joins TRBV4-1 and TRBJ2-7; 9 bases map to TRBD1. Germline V gene data show CDR1 as MGHRA and CDR2 as YSYEKL. The CDR3 is 15 amino acids. The V and J ends lost 1 base and 2 bases, in that order; junction bases with no gene match: 3.

The chain carries TRBV7-8 and TRBJ2-7; 7 nucleotides align to TRBD1. Losses at the gene ends were 1 base for V and 2 bases for J; bases not matched to a gene: 11. The CDR3 totals 17 residues. CDR1 is SGHVS and CDR2 is FQNEAQ in the germline V gene. CDR3 in DNA: TGTGCCAGCAGCTTAGTCCCCGGGACAGCACGACCCTACGAGCAGTACTTC. As protein: CASSLVPGTARPYEQYF.

The rearrangement joins TRBV19 to TRBJ2-2; weak D call: TRBD1 (5 bases). The V gene's germline CDR1 is LNHDA and CDR2 SQIVND (reference sequence). The V and J ends lost 2 bases and 4 bases respectively, with 8 bases between them. This CDR3 comprises 14 residues. The CDR3 nucleotides read TGTGCCAGTAGTATAAGGGGATCCACCGGGGAGCTGTTTTTT. Translated, it gives CASSIRGSTGELFF.

The chain combines TRBV28 with TRBJ1-6; TRBD1 agrees at 7 bases. V shed 5 bases, J shed 8 bases, and the junction held 9 bases outside the gene matches. This CDR3 comprises 15 residues. Germline lookup yields CDR1 MDHEN and CDR2 SYDVKM. In DNA form, the CDR3 reads TGTGCCAGCAGTCCCCGGGACAGAGGATATTCACCCCTCCACTTT. The encoded protein is CASSPRDRGYSPLHF. The full variable domain, with the rest looked up from reference TRBV28 and TRBJ1-6, is DVKVTQSSRYLVKRTGEKVFLECVQDMDHENMFWYRQDPGLGLRLIYFSYDVKMKEKGDIPEGYSVSREKKERFSLILESASTNQTSMYLCASSPRDRGYSPLHFGNGTRLTVT.

This chain links TRBV6-5 with TRBJ2-7; TRBD1 agrees at 7 bases. Per germline, CDR1 MNHEY and CDR2 SVGAGI. With V trimmed by 0 bases and J by 3 bases, 2 bases remained unmatched. The CDR3 runs 14 residues. The CDR3: CASSYSTGIYEQYF. Here the CDR3 DNA reads TGTGCCAGCAGTTACTCGACAGGGATCTACGAGCAGTACTTC.

The chain uses TRBV7-8 and TRBJ1-1; perhaps TRBD1 as D (6 bases). V lost 6 bases and J lost 1, with 18 bases in between. Germline lookup yields CDR1 SGHVS and CDR2 FQNEAQ. This CDR3 region has 16 residues. CDR3 coding DNA: TGTGCCAGCAGGCGAGGGATAGGACAGCCGAACACTGAAGCTTTCTTT. Amino acid sequence: CASRRGIGQPNTEAFF. Variable domain in full (rest from reference TRBV7-8 and TRBJ1-1): GAGVSQSPRYKVAKRGQDVALRCDPISGHVSLFWYQQALGQGPEFLTYFQNEAQLDKSGLPSDRFFAERPEGSVSTLKIQRTQQEDSAVYLCASRRGIGQPNTEAFFGQGTRLTVV.

The chain recombines TRBV29-1 with TRBJ2-7, with no clear D. The CDR3 runs 13 residues. The V end was cut by 2 bases, the J end by 0 bases, with 8 bases between. Germline CDR1 SQVTM, CDR2 ANQGSEA. CDR3 in amino acids: CSVETMSSYEQYF. In DNA form, the CDR3 reads TGCAGCGTTGAAACCATGAGCTCCTACGAGCAGTACTTC.

The chain recombines TRBV5-8 with TRBJ2-7; D is ambiguous. The CDR3 contains 11 residues. Trimming removed 2 bases from V and 8 bases from J, with 8 bases in between. The germline V gene encodes CDR1 SGHTS and CDR2 YDEGEE. Written as DNA, the CDR3 is TGTGCCAGCAGCTTCGAGGAACAGCAGTACTTC. The encoded protein is CASSFEEQQYF. The complete variable domain, with remaining parts taken from reference TRBV5-8 and TRBJ2-7, reads EAGVTQSPTHLIKTRGQQATLRCSPISGHTSVYWYQQALGLGLQFLLWYDEGEERNRGNFPPRFSGRQFPNYSSELNVNALELEDSALYLCASSFEEQQYFGPGTRLTVT.

The J gene is TRBJ2-7, the V gene TRBV12-5, with TRBD2 matching over 7 bases. The V segment lost 3 bases and the J segment 3 bases; nucleotides outside the gene matches: 5. CDR1 and CDR2 from the germline V gene are LGHNT and FRNRAP. The CDR3 sequence is 14 residues long. The CDR3 spells CASGLGGGLYEQYF. CDR3 nucleotide sequence: TGTGCTAGTGGTTTAGGCGGGGGTCTCTACGAGCAGTACTTC.

The CDR3 bases are TGTGCCAGCAGTGAGACAGGGGCATGGTACTATGGCTACACCTTC. As protein: CASSETGAWYYGYTF. V and J are TRBV25-1 and TRBJ1-2; 8 positions agree with TRBD1. With 3 bases clipped from V and 3 bases from J, the junction kept 6 bases outside the gene matches. CDR3 size: 15 residues. The germline V gene has CDR1 MGHDK and CDR2 SYGVNS.

DNA for the CDR3: TGTGCCACCAGCAGTTATAATTCACCCCTCCACTTT. This translates into CATSSYNSPLHF. The chain has TRBV6-5 and TRBJ1-6; D call uncertain. The CDR3 has 12 amino acids. Trimming removed 10 bases from V and 4 bases from J, with 8 bases in between. Germline V gene data show CDR1 as MNHEY and CDR2 as SVGAGI.

The chain is built from TRBV19 and TRBJ1-3; D not certain. Germline CDR1 and CDR2: LNHDA and SQIVND (reference sequence). The CDR3 consists of 15 residues. Trimming removed 10 bases at V and 0 bases at J, with 16 bases between. CDR3 amino acids: CATRPGSDSGNTIYF. CDR3 DNA sequence: TGTGCCACCAGGCCGGGGAGCGACTCTGGAAACACCATATATTTT.

This sequence joins TRBV6-1 and TRBJ1-5; 11 bases are a match to TRBD1. The CDR3 extends over 16 amino acids. Trimming took 1 base from V and 6 from J; bases not matched to a gene: 5. Looked up from germline, CDR1 is MNHNS and CDR2 is SASEGT. The CDR3 DNA reads TGTGCCAGCAGTGAAGGTGGACAGGGGGCCGGTCAGCCCCAGCATTTT. This encodes CASSEGGQGAGQPQHF.

Here the CDR3 reads CARVRGKGHEQYF. The CDR3 nucleotides are TGTGCCAGGGTACGGGGGAAGGGGCACGAGCAGTACTTC. The chain is built from TRBV19 and TRBJ2-7; a possible D gene is TRBD2 (6 bases). V was trimmed by 9 bases and J by 5 bases, leaving 17 bases between them. CDR3 length: 13 residues. Germline-derived CDR1 and CDR2 are LNHDA and SQIVND (reference sequence).

The V and J genes are TRBV11-3 and TRBJ2-3, with 8 bases matching TRBD2. CDR1 is SGHNT, CDR2 YENEEA, per germline. The CDR3 consists of 14 residues. Germline trimming cut 5 bases from V and 3 bases from J; bases unmatched to any gene: 4. CDR3 protein: CASSPVAGTDTQYF. CDR3 in DNA: TGTGCCAGCAGCCCGGTAGCGGGGACAGATACGCAGTATTTT.

This chain joins TRBV30 and TRBJ1-1, with TRBD1 as a possible D gene (5 bases). The CDR3 has 13 residues. CDR1 is GTSNPN, CDR2 SVGIG, per germline (reference sequence). Trimming cost V 4 bases and J 8 bases, with 17 bases left between them. CDR3 DNA: TGTGCCTGGACCCAGGCTCCGAAGGGGGAAGCTTTCTTT. As protein: CAWTQAPKGEAFF. Filled out from reference TRBV30 and TRBJ1-1, the complete variable domain reads SQTIHQWPATLVQPVGSPLSLECTVEGTSNPNLYWYRQAAGRGLQLLFYSVGIGQISSEVPQNLSASRPQDRQFILSSKKLLLSDSGFYLCAWTQAPKGEAFFGQGTRLTVV.

The chain is built from TRBV5-1 and TRBJ2-5; 12 nucleotides agree with TRBD2. This CDR3 has 15 amino acids. Trimming cost V 5 bases and J 5 bases; bases outside gene matches: 7. Germline V gene sequence: CDR1 SGHRS, CDR2 YFSETQ. CDR3 protein: CASSLGLAGYETQYF. The CDR3 DNA reads TGCGCCAGCAGTCTTGGACTAGCGGGATACGAGACCCAGTACTTC. Full variable domain (outside the CDR3, taken from reference TRBV5-1 and TRBJ2-5): KAGVTQTPRYLIKTRGQQVTLSCSPISGHRSVSWYQQTPGQGLQFLFEYFSETQRNKGNFPGRFSGRQFSNSRSEMNVSTLELGDSALYLCASSLGLAGYETQYFGPGTRLLVL.

The chain has TRBV2 and TRBJ2-7; 7 bases map to TRBD1. The CDR3 consists of 17 residues. Germline CDR1 reads SNHLY; CDR2 reads FYNNEI. J gave up 1 base and V 7 bases, and 16 bases lay outside the gene matches. The CDR3 DNA reads as TGTGCCAGCACACAAAAGGTCCGGGACAGACAGTCCTACGAGCAGTACTTC. This translates into CASTQKVRDRQSYEQYF.

This chain joins TRBV6-4 and TRBJ2-2; 13 nucleotides align to TRBD2. Germline V gives CDR1 MRHNA, CDR2 SNTAGT. The CDR3 is 16 residues long. DNA of the CDR3: TGTCCCACCGGGACTAGCGGGACCACAGACACCGGGGAGCTGTTTTTT. As protein: CPTGTSGTTDTGELFF.

The rearrangement uses TRBV27 and TRBJ1-5; D is uncertain. The CDR3 totals 12 residues. Per the germline V gene, CDR1 is MNHEY and CDR2 is SMNVEV (reference sequence). Trimming left V 3 bases short and J 6 bases short, with 6 bases between. The CDR3 sequence is CASSFNGQPQHF. CDR3 in DNA: TGTGCCAGCAGTTTTAACGGTCAGCCCCAGCATTTT.

The genes are TRBV5-6 and TRBJ2-7; D may be TRBD2 (5 bases). Between the trimmed V and J ends, which lost 4 bases and 6 bases, there was a span of 14 bases. This CDR3 contains 13 residues. Germline V lookup: CDR1 SGHDT, CDR2 YYEEEE. CDR3 in DNA: TGTGCCAGCAGCCTAGGCCCGGCGGGCGAGCAGTACTTC. It translates to CASSLGPAGEQYF.

The gene calls are TRBV14 and TRBJ2-4; TRBD2 might be the D (6 bases). V lost 5 bases to trimming and J lost 9 bases, with 14 bases between them. CDR3 size: 13 residues. Germline V gene lookup returns CDR1 SGHDN and CDR2 FVKESK. The CDR3 nucleotides read TGTGCCAGCAGCGCCGGTGGGAGGAGCATTCAGTACTTC. Protein: CASSAGGRSIQYF.

The CDR3 spells CASRLGRDRGRLETQYF. The CDR3, as DNA: TGCGCCAGCAGACTCGGACGGGACAGGGGGCGGTTGGAGACCCAGTACTTC. V usage is TRBV5-1 and J usage is TRBJ2-5; 12 bases fit TRBD1. Losses at the gene ends were 5 bases for V and 5 bases for J; bases not matched to a gene: 13. Germline V gives CDR1 SGHRS, CDR2 YFSETQ. The CDR3 runs 17 residues.

The CDR3 region has the DNA TGTGCCAGCAGTGAATTTGGGACAGGGGGCGTAAATCCAGCTTTCTTT. This translates into CASSEFGTGGVNPAFF. The V call is TRBV6-1, the J call TRBJ1-1, with 12 bases aligning to TRBD1. The trim removed 2 bases at V and 10 bases at J, leaving 11 bases unmatched. The CDR3 runs to 16 residues. Looked up from germline, CDR1 is MNHNS and CDR2 is SASEGT.

The V call is TRBV18, the J call TRBJ1-1, with 8 nucleotides matching TRBD1. The germline CDR1 and CDR2 sequences are KGHSH and LQKENI. The V gene end was trimmed by 3 bases and the J gene end by 10 bases; junction bases not matched to a gene: 10. The CDR3 covers 14 residues. CDR3 sequence (DNA): TGTGCCAGCTCACCGCTCGACAGGGGCGGGGGAGCTTTCTTT. Protein sequence: CASSPLDRGGGAFF.

This clone was observed a handful of times. The chain is built from TRBV27 and TRBJ2-7, with D perhaps TRBD2 (6 bases). The germline V gene has CDR1 MNHEY and CDR2 SMNVEV (reference sequence). With 7 bases removed from V and 0 bases from J, the gap between germline ends came to 13 bases. The CDR3 is made up of 14 amino acids. The CDR3 region has the DNA TGTGCCAGCAACAATGGAGGGGTCTCCTACGAGCAGTACTTC. Translation gives CASNNGGVSYEQYF.

This sequence joins TRBV4-1 and TRBJ2-7; 10 bases agree with TRBD2. CDR1 and CDR2 (germline): MGHRA, YSYEKL. V was clipped by 4 bases and J by 4 bases; unmatched bases: 16. CDR3 length: 18 residues. The CDR3 DNA reads TGCGCCAGCAGCCGTTCCCAACCTCTAGCGGGGGTTACATACGAGCAGTACTTC. Amino acids: CASSRSQPLAGVTYEQYF.

This clone was observed a single time. The chain joins TRBV19 to TRBJ2-5; weak D call: TRBD2 (5 bases). Per germline, CDR1 LNHDA and CDR2 SQIVND (reference sequence). The V end lost 5 bases, the J end lost 2 bases, and 6 bases lay between the germline ends. The CDR3 covers 12 residues. As DNA, the CDR3 is TGTGCCAGTAGTCGGGGACAAGAGACCCAGTACTTC. Amino acids: CASSRGQETQYF.